Each of the 12 T cell receptor beta chains below was sequenced from the same sample in a study of beta chain features in type 1 diabetes. Expressed TCRB transcripts were sequenced, since all the RNA that had been isolated was reverse transcribed. TCRdb keeps only in-frame clones here, not all; method: immunoSEQ multiplex PCR. The data hold 330,000 or so clones, with about 20% observed a single time. The source material was naive CD4+ T cells from blood. Receptor source: a woman aged 18-29 years in good health.

This sequence joins TRBV30 and TRBJ1-2; D uncertain. The ends were cut back, 0 bases at V and 8 bases at J, with 13 bases in the middle. Germline V gene data show CDR1 as GTSNPN and CDR2 as SVGIG (reference sequence). The CDR3 is 13 residues long. This chain's CDR3 is CAWSVVNSGGYTF. CDR3 DNA sequence: TGTGCCTGGAGTGTGGTAAACAGTGGGGGCTACACCTTC.

This clone showed up just a few times. This chain connects TRBV23-1 to TRBJ1-2, with D perhaps TRBD1 (6 bases). TRBV23-1 is flagged as an ORF with uncertain function. V lost 4 bases to trimming and J lost 8 bases, with 17 bases between them. This CDR3 spans 14 amino acids. CDR3 in amino acids: CASSPLGGAGGYTF. The CDR3 coding sequence is TGCGCCAGCAGTCCTTTGGGGGGGGCGGGAGGCTACACCTTC.

The rearrangement joins TRBV11-1 to TRBJ1-1; 7 bases align to TRBD1. CDR1 is SGHAT and CDR2 is FQDESV in the germline V gene (reference sequence). CDR3 length: 16 amino acids. V shed 7 bases and J 4 bases; nucleotides not matched to a gene: 15. Here the CDR3 reads CASTKTTGTAVTEAFF. Here the CDR3 DNA reads TGTGCCAGCACCAAAACCACAGGGACAGCTGTCACTGAAGCTTTCTTT.

The chain joins TRBV18 to TRBJ1-1; 7 bases agree with TRBD1. The CDR3 loop spans 16 amino acids. The germline V gene encodes CDR1 KGHSH and CDR2 LQKENI. J lost 1 base, V lost 1 base, and 6 bases had no gene match. The CDR3 sequence: CASSPRLTGENTEAFF. In DNA, the CDR3 is TGTGCCAGCTCACCACGGTTAACAGGGGAGAACACTGAAGCTTTCTTT.

V is TRBV5-1 and J is TRBJ2-3, with D perhaps matching TRBD2 (5 bases). Germline V CDR1 and CDR2: SGHRS, YFSETQ. The CDR3 sequence is 13 residues long. V was pared by 4 bases and J by 5 bases, with 11 bases between. This CDR3 reads CASSPRGGDTQYF. The DNA of the CDR3 is TGCGCCAGCAGCCCCCGCGGAGGAGATACGCAGTATTTT.

J is TRBJ2-5 and V is TRBV5-4, with a tentative D call TRBD1 (5 bases). The V and J ends lost 5 bases and 5 bases respectively, with 19 bases between them. Germline CDR1 is SGHNT and CDR2 is YYREEE (reference sequence). The CDR3 contains 15 residues. CDR3 sequence reads: CASRGPVGYSETQYF. CDR3 bases: TGTGCCAGCAGGGGGCCGGTAGGGTACTCGGAGACCCAGTACTTC.

The sample holds a few counts of this clone. The germline gene is not matched at one end of the junction; a read error may be the cause. The V call is TRBV20-1, the J call TRBJ1-2; 8 nucleotides match TRBD1. The germline CDR1 and CDR2 sequences are DFQATT and SNEGSKA (reference sequence). The CDR3 loop spans 11 amino acids. The CDR3 is CSARGQGNPSF. DNA of the CDR3: TGCAGTGCTAGAGGACAGGGGAACCCTTCCTTC.

This sequence joins TRBV5-1 and TRBJ2-1, with 12 positions matching TRBD2. Unmatched junction bases numbered 7, after V lost 0 bases and J lost 12 bases. Per germline, CDR1 SGHRS and CDR2 YFSETQ. The CDR3 has 15 amino acids. CDR3 region: CASSLVASGGVGQFF. The CDR3 nucleotides are TGCGCCAGCAGCTTGGTGGCTAGCGGGGGGGTGGGGCAGTTCTTC.

The table lists this clone with a few counts. The sample holds other DNA sequences that translate to the same CDR3. This rearrangement joins TRBV6-1 to TRBJ2-2; 8 nucleotides agree with TRBD1. The junction had 2 bases not matched to a gene; V was cut back by 6 bases and J by 2 bases. Germline V CDR1 and CDR2: MNHNS, SASEGT. This CDR3 contains 14 residues. In DNA, the CDR3 is TGTGCCAGCAGAGGACAGGGCAACACCGGGGAGCTGTTTTTT. It specifies CASRGQGNTGELFF.

The chain recombines TRBV4-1 with TRBJ1-2; TRBD1 might be the D (5 bases). CDR1 and CDR2 (germline): MGHRA, YSYEKL. The CDR3 spans 14 residues. V shed 0 bases and J shed 5 bases, with 10 bases lying between them. CDR3 DNA: TGCGCCAGCAGCCAAGAAACAGGAGCATATGGCTACACCTTC. It is translated as CASSQETGAYGYTF.

The table lists this clone with a few counts. V gene TRBV5-1 combines with J gene TRBJ2-5; weak D call: TRBD2 (5 bases). CDR3 length equals 15 residues. From germline, CDR1 is SGHRS and CDR2 YFSETQ. V was shortened by 2 bases and J by 4 bases, with 15 bases between the two germline ends. CDR3 region: CASSLDREWGETQYF. CDR3 DNA sequence: TGCGCCAGCAGCTTAGATCGGGAATGGGGAGAGACCCAGTACTTC.

V gene TRBV9 combines with J gene TRBJ2-3; TRBD2 might be the D (7 bases). Trimming took off 0 bases at V and 3 bases at J, with 14 bases between the two ends. This CDR3 has 16 amino acids. Germline V gene lookup returns CDR1 SGDLS and CDR2 YYNGEE. For the CDR3, the DNA is TGTGCCAGCAGCGTAGCGGTCGGGGGGCGAACAGATACGCAGTATTTT. Encoded protein: CASSVAVGGRTDTQYF. Based on the CDR3 plus reference TRBV9 and TRBJ2-3, the full variable domain is DSGVTQTPKHLITATGQRVTLRCSPRSGDLSVYWYQQSLDQGLQFLIQYYNGEERAKGNILERFSAQQFPDLHSELNLSSLELGDSALYFCASSVAVGGRTDTQYFGPGTRLTVL.